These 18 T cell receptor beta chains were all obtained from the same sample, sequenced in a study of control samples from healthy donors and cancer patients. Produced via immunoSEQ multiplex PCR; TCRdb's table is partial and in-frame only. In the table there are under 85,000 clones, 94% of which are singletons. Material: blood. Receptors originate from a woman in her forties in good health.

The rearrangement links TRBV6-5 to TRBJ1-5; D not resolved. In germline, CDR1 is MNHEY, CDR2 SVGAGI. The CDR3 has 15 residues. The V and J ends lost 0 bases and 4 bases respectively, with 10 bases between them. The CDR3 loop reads CASSYSLSGNQPQHF. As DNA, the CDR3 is TGTGCCAGCAGTTACTCTCTATCCGGGAATCAGCCCCAGCATTTT.

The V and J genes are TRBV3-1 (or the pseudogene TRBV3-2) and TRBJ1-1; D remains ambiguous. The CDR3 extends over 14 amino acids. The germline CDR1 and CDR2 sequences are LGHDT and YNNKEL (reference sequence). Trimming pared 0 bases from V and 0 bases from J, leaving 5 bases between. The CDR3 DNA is TGTGCCAGCAGCCAAGATTACATGAACACTGAAGCTTTCTTT. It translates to CASSQDYMNTEAFF.

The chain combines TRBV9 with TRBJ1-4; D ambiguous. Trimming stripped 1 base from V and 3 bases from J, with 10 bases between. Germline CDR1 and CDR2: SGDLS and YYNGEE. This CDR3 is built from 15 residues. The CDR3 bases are TGTGCCAGCAGCGTAAATCCCGGGGCTAATGAAAAACTGTTTTTT. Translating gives CASSVNPGANEKLFF.

This CDR3 reads CASSNLYEQYF. The CDR3, as DNA: TGTGCCAGCAGCAACCTCTACGAGCAGTACTTC. The rearrangement links TRBV5-4 to TRBJ2-7; D is ambiguous. Germline-derived CDR1 and CDR2 are SGHNT and YYREEE (reference sequence). This CDR3 is 11 amino acids long. Trimming cost V 4 bases and J 3 bases, with 5 bases left between them.

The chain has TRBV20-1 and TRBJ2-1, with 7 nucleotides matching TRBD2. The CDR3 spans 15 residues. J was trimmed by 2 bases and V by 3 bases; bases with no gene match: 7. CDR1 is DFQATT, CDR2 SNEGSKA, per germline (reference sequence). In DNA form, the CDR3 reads TGCAGTGCTAGTCGTTCGGGGGGTCCCTACAATGAGCAGTTCTTC. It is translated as CSASRSGGPYNEQFF.

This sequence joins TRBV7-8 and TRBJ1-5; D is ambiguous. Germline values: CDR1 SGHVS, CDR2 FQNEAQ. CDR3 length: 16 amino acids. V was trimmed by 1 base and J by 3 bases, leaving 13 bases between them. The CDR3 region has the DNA TGTGCCAGCAGCTTAGTCGGGGTCCTCCCCAATCAGCCCCAGCATTTT. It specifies CASSLVGVLPNQPQHF. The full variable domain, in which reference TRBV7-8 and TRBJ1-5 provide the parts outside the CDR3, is GAGVSQSPRYKVAKRGQDVALRCDPISGHVSLFWYQQALGQGPEFLTYFQNEAQLDKSGLPSDRFFAERPEGSVSTLKIQRTQQEDSAVYLCASSLVGVLPNQPQHFGDGTRLSIL.

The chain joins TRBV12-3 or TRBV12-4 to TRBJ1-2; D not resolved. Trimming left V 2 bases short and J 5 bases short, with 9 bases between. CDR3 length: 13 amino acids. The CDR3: CASSLQLMYGYTF. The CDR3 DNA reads TGTGCCAGCAGTTTACAACTGATGTATGGCTACACCTTC.

This CDR3 is CASTHGQGDTGELFF. The CDR3, as DNA: TGTGCCAGTACCCATGGACAGGGCGACACCGGGGAGCTGTTTTTT. This chain connects TRBV9 to TRBJ2-2; 8 bases align to TRBD1. There are 15 residues in the CDR3. The junction had 9 bases not matched to a gene; V was cut back by 8 bases and J by 3 bases. Germline loops: CDR1 SGDLS, CDR2 YYNGEE.

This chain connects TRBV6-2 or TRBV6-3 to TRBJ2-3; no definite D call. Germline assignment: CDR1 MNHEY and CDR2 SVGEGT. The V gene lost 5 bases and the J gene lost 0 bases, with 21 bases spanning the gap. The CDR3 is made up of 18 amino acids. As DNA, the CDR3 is TGTGCCAGCAGTATAGTCGGGCGCCACACCTCTAGCACAGATACGCAGTATTTT. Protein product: CASSIVGRHTSSTDTQYF.

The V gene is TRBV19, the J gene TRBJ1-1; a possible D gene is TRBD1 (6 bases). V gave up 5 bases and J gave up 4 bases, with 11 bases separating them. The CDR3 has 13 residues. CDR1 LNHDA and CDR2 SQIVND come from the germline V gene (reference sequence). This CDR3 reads CASSPQGRTEAFF. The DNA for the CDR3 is TGTGCCAGTAGTCCACAGGGTCGCACTGAAGCTTTCTTT.

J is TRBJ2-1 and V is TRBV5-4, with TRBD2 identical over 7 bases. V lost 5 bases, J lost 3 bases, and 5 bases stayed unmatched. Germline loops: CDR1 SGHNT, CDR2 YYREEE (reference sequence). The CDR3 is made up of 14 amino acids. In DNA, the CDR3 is TGTGCCAGCAGTCCGGGGGGATACTACAATGAGCAGTTCTTC. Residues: CASSPGGYYNEQFF.

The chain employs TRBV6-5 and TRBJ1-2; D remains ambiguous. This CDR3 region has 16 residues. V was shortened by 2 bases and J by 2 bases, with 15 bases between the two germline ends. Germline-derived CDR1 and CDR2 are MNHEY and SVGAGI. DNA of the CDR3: TGTGCCAGCAGTTACCTCCGCGGGCTAACAAACTATGGCTACACCTTC. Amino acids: CASSYLRGLTNYGYTF.

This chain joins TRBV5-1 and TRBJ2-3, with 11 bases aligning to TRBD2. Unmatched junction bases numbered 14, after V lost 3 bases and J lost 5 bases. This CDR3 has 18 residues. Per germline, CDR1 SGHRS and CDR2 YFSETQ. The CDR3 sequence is CASSYPRVAGGGEDTQYF. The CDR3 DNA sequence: TGCGCCAGCAGCTACCCAAGGGTAGCGGGAGGGGGGGAAGATACGCAGTATTTT.

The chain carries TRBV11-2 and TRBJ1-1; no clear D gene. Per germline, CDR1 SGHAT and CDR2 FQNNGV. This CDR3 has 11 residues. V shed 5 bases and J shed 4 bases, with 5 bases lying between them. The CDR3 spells CASSHGTEAFF. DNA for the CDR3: TGTGCCAGCAGCCACGGCACTGAAGCTTTCTTT.

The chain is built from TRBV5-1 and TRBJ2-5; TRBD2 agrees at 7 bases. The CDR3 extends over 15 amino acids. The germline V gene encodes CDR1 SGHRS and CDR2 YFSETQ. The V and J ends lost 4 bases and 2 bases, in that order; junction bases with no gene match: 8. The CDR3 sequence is CASSPGWEGQETQYF. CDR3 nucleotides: TGCGCCAGCAGCCCTGGGTGGGAGGGACAAGAGACCCAGTACTTC.

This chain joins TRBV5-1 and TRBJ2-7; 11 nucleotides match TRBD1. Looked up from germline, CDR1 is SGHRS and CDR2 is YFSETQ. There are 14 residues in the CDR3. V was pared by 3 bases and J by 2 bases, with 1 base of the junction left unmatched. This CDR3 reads CASSSGQGAYEQYF. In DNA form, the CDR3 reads TGCGCCAGCAGCTCGGGACAGGGGGCCTACGAGCAGTACTTC.

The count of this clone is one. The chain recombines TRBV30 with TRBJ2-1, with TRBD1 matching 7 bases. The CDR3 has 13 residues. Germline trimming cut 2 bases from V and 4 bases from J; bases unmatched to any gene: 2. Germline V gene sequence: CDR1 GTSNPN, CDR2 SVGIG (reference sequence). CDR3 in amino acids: CAWSRGQYNEQFF. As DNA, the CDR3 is TGTGCCTGGAGTAGGGGGCAATACAATGAGCAGTTCTTC.

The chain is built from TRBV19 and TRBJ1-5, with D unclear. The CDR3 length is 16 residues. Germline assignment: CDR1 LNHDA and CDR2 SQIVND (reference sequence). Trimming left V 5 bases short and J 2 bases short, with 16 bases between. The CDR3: CASSWWFGRGNQPQHF. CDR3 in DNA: TGTGCCAGTAGTTGGTGGTTCGGTAGAGGCAATCAGCCCCAGCATTTT.